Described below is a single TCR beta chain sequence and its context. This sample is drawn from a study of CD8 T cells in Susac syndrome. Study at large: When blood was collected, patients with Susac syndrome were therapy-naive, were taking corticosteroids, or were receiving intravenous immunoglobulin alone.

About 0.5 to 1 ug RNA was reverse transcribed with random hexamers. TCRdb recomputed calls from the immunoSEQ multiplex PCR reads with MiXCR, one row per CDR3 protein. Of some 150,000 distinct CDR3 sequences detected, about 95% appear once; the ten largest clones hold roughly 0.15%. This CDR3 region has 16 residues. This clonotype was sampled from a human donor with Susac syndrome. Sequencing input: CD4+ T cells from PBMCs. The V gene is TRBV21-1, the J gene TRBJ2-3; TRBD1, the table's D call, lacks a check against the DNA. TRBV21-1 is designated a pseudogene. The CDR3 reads CASKFTRTADTDTQYF. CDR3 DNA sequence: TGTGCCAGCAAGTTCACACGGACAGCAGACACAGATACGCAGTATTTT.